This is a list of T cell receptor beta chains from one sample in a study of OX40 agonist ivuxolimab in advanced cancers. TCRdb's copy holds only in-frame clones and misses some; the assay was immunoSEQ multiplex PCR. Among 48,000 or so clones listed, 70% to 85% were seen once. The sample consisted of CD4+ or CD8+ T cells sorted from blood, taken in a trial of the OX40 agonist ivuxolimab. These receptors all come from an adult with an advanced solid tumor such as melanoma, head and neck, liver or kidney cancer. Each CDR3 is given with its conserved first and last residue. The D gene is left open where the match is weak.

TRBJ1-1	TRBV25-1	TRBD1	CANSRTGSYTEAFF	TGTGCCAATAGTAGGACAGGATCATACACTGAAGCTTTCTTT
TRBJ2-7	TRBV5-1	NA	CASSPRGGYEQYF	TGCGCCAGCAGTCCCAGGGGCGGGTACGAGCAGTACTTC
TRBJ2-1	TRBV19	TRBD2	CASSPRTSGGFSSYNEQFF	TGTGCCAGTAGTCCTCGGACTAGCGGGGGGTTTAGCTCCTACAATGAGCAGTTCTTC
TRBJ1-3	TRBV28	NA	CASITGPGGAGNTIYF	TGTGCCAGCATCACCGGCCCGGGGGGAGCAGGGAACACCATATATTTT
TRBJ2-5	TRBV7-2	NA	CASSPRTLSGTQYF	TGTGCCAGCAGCCCACGGACTTTAAGCGGGACCCAGTACTTC
TRBJ1-1	TRBV18	NA	CASSSTWGNTEAFF	TGTGCCAGCTCATCCACATGGGGGAACACTGAAGCTTTCTTT
TRBJ2-1	TRBV19	NA	CASSLAADTYNEQFF	TGTGCCAGTAGTCTGGCCGCGGACACCTACAATGAGCAGTTCTTC
TRBJ2-3	TRBV5-1	TRBD2	CASSSGTSGISDTQYF	TGCGCCAGCAGCAGCGGGACTAGCGGGATCTCAGATACGCAGTATTTT
TRBJ1-1	TRBV27	NA	CASSFRRNTEAFF	TGTGCCAGCAGTTTTCGGAGGAACACTGAAGCTTTCTTT
TRBJ1-1	TRBV11-3	TRBD1	CASSLQGENTEAFF	TGTGCCAGCAGCTTACAGGGGGAGAACACTGAAGCTTTCTTT